These 20 T cell receptor beta chains originate from one sample sequenced in a study of T-cell reconstitution after alpha-beta-depleted transplantation in children. Construction of the TCRbeta library involved unique molecular identifiers. TCRdb analysed the PCR reads with MiXCR anew, one entry per CDR3 protein. The sample yields a few hundred thousand distinct CDR3 sequences, more than 9% seen once. The starting material was PBMCs from the stem cell graft donor, obtained from the stem cell graft. The source of these receptors is a human donor who donated a stem cell graft to a child with SCID.

The chain couples TRBV29-1 to TRBJ2-2, with a weak D call TRBD2 (5 bases). Germline values: CDR1 SQVTM, CDR2 ANQGSEA. Trimming left V 1 base short and J 0 bases short, with 9 bases between. The CDR3 runs 15 residues. The CDR3 DNA reads as TGCAGCGTTGAAGGGAGTAGCGCGAACACCGGGGAGCTGTTTTTT. Its translation: CSVEGSSANTGELFF.

This clonotype was found a few times. The CDR3 coding sequence is TGTGCCAGCAGTTTAGATGGACCTCTAAATTCACCCCTCCACTTT. This codes for CASSLDGPLNSPLHF. The chain carries TRBV12-3 or TRBV12-4 and TRBJ1-6; D is ambiguous. This CDR3 is built from 15 residues. V lost 1 base, J lost 7 bases, and 11 bases lay in between.

The chain carries TRBV5-1 and TRBJ2-2; D ambiguous. The germline V gene has CDR1 SGHRS and CDR2 YFSETQ. The V and J ends lost 4 bases and 1 base respectively, with 11 bases between them. The CDR3 length is 15 residues. The DNA for the CDR3 is TGCGCCAGCAGCCCTTCTGCTAAGAACACCGGGGAGCTGTTTTTT. Translation gives CASSPSAKNTGELFF.

This clonotype came up a few times. The rearrangement links TRBV5-5 to TRBJ2-3; D not resolved. This CDR3 is built from 16 residues. The germline V gene encodes CDR1 SGHKS and CDR2 YYEKEE (reference sequence). The V end was cut by 0 bases, the J end by 2 bases, with 13 bases between. The CDR3: CASSLVATPNTDTQYF. In nucleotides, the CDR3 is TGTGCCAGCAGCTTGGTCGCGACCCCTAACACAGATACGCAGTATTTT.

V gene TRBV5-4 combines with J gene TRBJ2-7; D is unclear. The V gene lost 1 base and the J gene lost 1 base, with 9 bases spanning the gap. This CDR3 has 14 residues. From germline, CDR1 is SGHNT and CDR2 YYREEE (reference sequence). Written as DNA, the CDR3 is TGTGCCAGCAGCTTGTATGACGGTTCCTACGAGCAGTACTTC. This encodes CASSLYDGSYEQYF.

The CDR3 coding sequence is TGCAGTGCTAGAGACTGGCAGCTTAACTATGGCTACACCTTC. Its translation: CSARDWQLNYGYTF. The chain uses TRBV20-1 and TRBJ1-2; D remains ambiguous. The germline V gene encodes CDR1 DFQATT and CDR2 SNEGSKA (reference sequence). V was cut by 0 bases and J by 1 base, with 9 bases left in between. The CDR3 runs 14 residues.

In this sample, this clonotype turned up a few times. The rearrangement uses TRBV19 and TRBJ2-1, with D possibly matching TRBD2 (6 bases). CDR1 is LNHDA, CDR2 SQIVND, per germline (reference sequence). V lost 0 bases to trimming and J lost 4 bases, with 7 bases between them. The CDR3 has 14 residues. CDR3 in amino acids: CASSIDGGYNEQFF. CDR3 bases: TGTGCCAGTAGTATAGACGGGGGTTACAATGAGCAGTTCTTC. The entire variable domain, with the rest obtained from reference TRBV19 and TRBJ2-1, is as follows: DGGITQSPKYLFRKEGQNVTLSCEQNLNHDAMYWYRQDPGQGLRLIYYSQIVNDFQKGDIAEGYSVSREKKESFPLTVTSAQKNPTAFYLCASSIDGGYNEQFFGPGTRLTVL.

The chain recombines TRBV5-1 with TRBJ2-3, with TRBD2 as a possible D gene (5 bases). V was cut by 4 bases and J by 0 bases, with 15 bases left in between. CDR1 is SGHRS and CDR2 is YFSETQ in the germline V gene. This CDR3 spans 16 amino acids. Written as DNA, the CDR3 is TGCGCCAGCAGCCTCTTCCGGGGAGCTAGCACAGATACGCAGTATTTT. Translating gives CASSLFRGASTDTQYF.

The sample holds a few counts of this clonotype. The gene calls are TRBV2 and TRBJ2-1; TRBD1 aligns across 7 bases. V shed 6 bases, J shed 5 bases, and the junction held 7 bases outside the gene matches. Germline V CDR1 and CDR2: SNHLY, FYNNEI. This CDR3 spans 14 amino acids. In nucleotides, the CDR3 is TGTGCCAGCAGCCCGGGACAGATAAACAATGAGCAGTTCTTC. Protein: CASSPGQINNEQFF.

Concerning this clonotype: This clone may be a read error of a much larger clone one base away. The chain carries TRBV12-1 and TRBJ2-3; the table names TRBD2, a call not compared with the DNA. TRBV12-1 is a pseudogene. The CDR3 sequence is 16 residues long. The CDR3 loop is CASSAIRSGVTDTQYF. Here the CDR3 DNA reads TGTGCCAGCAGCGCGATAAGGAGCGGGGTCACAGATACGCAGTATTTT.

Ten or more counts support this clonotype. The chain couples TRBV12-3 or TRBV12-4 to TRBJ2-3; D not certain. Trimming stripped 4 bases from V and 8 bases from J, with 10 bases between. The CDR3 contains 12 residues. DNA for the CDR3: TGTGCCAGCAGTTCATACGTTGTTACGCAGTATTTT. This gives the protein CASSSYVVTQYF.

V gene TRBV29-1 combines with J gene TRBJ2-2; D is perhaps TRBD1 (6 bases). The CDR3 covers 13 residues. Trimming took off 3 bases at V and 5 bases at J, with 10 bases between the two ends. CDR1 is SQVTM and CDR2 is ANQGSEA in the germline V gene. In nucleotides, the CDR3 is TGCAGCGTTGAGAACAGGGCGACCGGGGAGCTGTTTTTT. This sequence encodes CSVENRATGELFF.

Written as DNA, the CDR3 is TGTGCCAGCAGCGGGGACAGGGGGCGGGTCGAGACCCAGTACTTC. Its protein is CASSGDRGRVETQYF. The chain employs TRBV5-6 and TRBJ2-5; 12 nucleotides line up with TRBD1. Germline loops: CDR1 SGHDT, CDR2 YYEEEE. The CDR3 has 15 amino acids. V lost 4 bases, J lost 5 bases, and 6 bases stayed unmatched.

A few counts support this clonotype. The chain joins TRBV27 to TRBJ2-3; D uncertain. Trimming stripped 3 bases from V and 0 bases from J, with 7 bases between. The CDR3 runs 14 residues. Looked up from germline, CDR1 is MNHEY and CDR2 is SMNVEV (reference sequence). In nucleotides, the CDR3 is TGTGCCAGCAGTTTTCAGGATAGCACAGATACGCAGTATTTT. This translates into CASSFQDSTDTQYF.

This clonotype was seen a few times. The chain uses TRBV5-6 and TRBJ2-5; 8 positions match TRBD2. Germline V gene data show CDR1 as SGHDT and CDR2 as YYEEEE. This CDR3 has 19 residues. V shed 0 bases, J shed 1 base, and the junction held 14 bases outside the gene matches. The CDR3 protein is CASSLDPSRGGLGQETQYF. The CDR3 nucleotides read TGTGCCAGCAGCTTGGACCCCTCCCGGGGGGGCCTTGGCCAAGAGACCCAGTACTTC.

The chain is built from TRBV15 and TRBJ2-7; D is unresolved. This CDR3 has 13 amino acids. In germline, CDR1 is LNHNV, CDR2 YYDKDF (reference sequence). The V gene lost 1 base and the J gene lost 7 bases, with 11 bases spanning the gap. CDR3 sequence: CATSRGPLGEQYF. The DNA of the CDR3 is TGTGCCACCAGCAGAGGCCCTCTCGGGGAGCAGTACTTC.

This clonotype came up many times. The rearrangement joins TRBV7-8 to TRBJ2-7; D might be TRBD1 or TRBD2, each matching 5 bases. The V end was cut by 7 bases, the J end by 2 bases, with 18 bases between. The germline CDR1 and CDR2 sequences are SGHVS and FQNEAQ. This CDR3 is built from 15 residues. The CDR3 DNA reads TGTGCCAGCATCAAGCACCGGGACGGAACCTACGAGCAGTACTTC. Encoded protein: CASIKHRDGTYEQYF.

Only a few counts were recorded for this clonotype. The chain carries TRBV6-1 and TRBJ2-7; TRBD1 is a possible D gene (7 bases). Germline values: CDR1 MNHNS, CDR2 SASEGT. This CDR3 contains 14 residues. Trimming took 7 bases from V and 5 from J, leaving 18 bases between them. The CDR3 loop is CASKGAGGNDEQYF. CDR3 in DNA: TGTGCCAGCAAGGGAGCAGGGGGGAACGACGAGCAGTACTTC.

The chain employs TRBV5-1 and TRBJ1-2; no definite D call. This CDR3 has 15 amino acids. The germline gives CDR1 SGHRS, CDR2 YFSETQ. With 1 base removed from V and 0 bases from J, the gap between germline ends came to 10 bases. CDR3 sequence (DNA): TGCGCCAGCAGCTTGACCCAAGGGCCTAACTATGGCTACACCTTC. Its protein product is CASSLTQGPNYGYTF.

Note on this clonotype: A read error may explain this, as a much larger clone is one base away. CDR3: CASSVRGTVNTWELFF. The CDR3 nucleotides read TGTGCCAGCAGCGTCCGAGGGACAGTGAACACCTGGGAGCTGTTTTTT. V is TRBV7-3 and J is TRBJ2-2; 7 bases match TRBD1. Germline CDR1 reads SGHTA; CDR2 reads FQGTGA. The CDR3 is made up of 16 amino acids.